This TCR beta chain was captured in a study of memory B cells and T cells in multiple sclerosis. Regarding the study as a whole: Compartments had unequal clone-set sizes, affecting shared clonotype counts.

Concerning this clone: Its matching antigen is unknown.

The germline V gene encodes CDR1 MDHEN and CDR2 SYDVKM. This CDR3 has 12 residues. V dropped 6 bases and J dropped 6 bases, with 9 bases sitting between them. Method: immunoSEQ multiplex PCR; TCRdb's copy keeps in-frame clones and lacks some. In the table there are more than 12,000 clones, 60% to 80% of which are singletons. The V call is TRBV28, the J call TRBJ1-5; D not certain. Sequenced sample: memory (CD45RO+) CD4+ T cells from blood. The clonotype comes from a human donor with multiple sclerosis. CDR3 nucleotide sequence: TGTGCCAGCAGCGAAGGGAGTCAGCCCCAGCATTTT. Translated, it gives CASSEGSQPQHF.